Each of the 30 T cell receptor beta chains below was sequenced from the same sample in a study of CDR3 diversity in severe acne. TCRdb ran MiXCR on the PCR reads and lists one entry per CDR3 protein. The sample has more than 85,000 distinct CDR3 sequences; around 50% are singletons. Sample: blood. These receptors all stem from a male donor in good health, serving as a control.

A note on this clonotype: One end of the junction is discordant with germline, which a read error may explain. The chain combines TRBV2 with TRBJ2-6; tentative D call: TRBD2 (7 bases). Germline V gene lookup returns CDR1 SNHLY and CDR2 FYNNEI. The length of the CDR3 is 13 residues. CDR3 in DNA: TGTGCCAGCAGTGGGGCCAGGGGAGGGACTGAAGCTTTC. As protein: CASSGARGGTEAF. Full variable domain (missing parts from reference TRBV2 and TRBJ2-6): EPEVTQTPSHQVTQMGQEVILRCVPISNHLYFYWYRQILGQKVEFLVSFYNNEISEKSEIFDDQFSVERPDGSNFTLKIRSTKLEDSAMYFCASSGARGGTEAFGAGSRLTVL.

Comment on this clonotype: At one of its ends the junction is not consistent with the germline gene, which may arise from a read error. The J gene is TRBJ1-2, the V gene TRBV10-3, with 7 positions matching TRBD1. CDR1 and CDR2 (germline): ENHRY, SYGVKD. This CDR3 spans 13 amino acids. The CDR3 reads CASSSGTVYGYTF. The CDR3 DNA sequence: TGTGCCAGCAGTTCCGGGACAGTCTATGGCTACACCTTC.

This clonotype has ten or more counts. J is TRBJ2-6 and V is TRBV7-6; D not certain. The CDR3 is 13 residues long. The V and J ends lost 3 bases and 4 bases respectively, with 4 bases between them. Germline-derived CDR1 and CDR2 are SGHVS and FNYEAQ. CDR3 sequence: CASSLPGANVLTF. CDR3 DNA sequence: TGTGCCAGCAGCTTGCCAGGGGCCAACGTCCTGACTTTC.

This clonotype has ten or more counts. This chain uses TRBV6-4 with TRBJ1-1; tentatively, D is TRBD1 (5 bases). The germline V gene has CDR1 MRHNA and CDR2 SNTAGT. CDR3 length: 13 amino acids. The ends were cut back, 3 bases at V and 1 base at J, with 6 bases in the middle. The CDR3: CASSEGENTEAFF. CDR3 DNA: TGTGCCAGCAGTGAGGGGGAGAACACTGAAGCTTTCTTT.

V and J are TRBV9 and TRBJ2-5; 8 bases map to TRBD1. The CDR3 spans 18 residues. Germline V lookup: CDR1 SGDLS, CDR2 YYNGEE. Trimming cost V 3 bases and J 1 base; bases outside gene matches: 14. As DNA, the CDR3 is TGTGCCAGCAGCGCCTCAAAGACAGGGGTCGGGGTCCAAGAGACCCAGTACTTC. Encoded protein: CASSASKTGVGVQETQYF.

This chain joins TRBV20-1 and TRBJ2-1; 11 nucleotides line up with TRBD2. Germline CDR1 is DFQATT and CDR2 is SNEGSKA (reference sequence). This CDR3 region has 13 residues. V shed 2 bases and J 12 bases; nucleotides not matched to a gene: 6. This CDR3 reads CSARTSGSGGQFF. CDR3 in DNA: TGCAGTGCTAGAACTAGCGGGAGTGGTGGGCAGTTCTTC.

This chain connects TRBV29-1 to TRBJ2-7, with 9 bases identical to TRBD1. The CDR3 is 13 amino acids. The germline CDR1 and CDR2 sequences are SQVTM and ANQGSEA. V was clipped by 5 bases and J by 6 bases; unmatched bases: 8. CDR3 amino acids: CSVWGQGQSEQYF. The CDR3, as DNA: TGCAGCGTTTGGGGACAGGGTCAATCCGAGCAGTACTTC.

The chain couples TRBV9 to TRBJ2-2, with D perhaps TRBD1 (6 bases). The ends were cut back, 10 bases at V and 7 bases at J, with 17 bases in the middle. There are 13 residues in the CDR3. Germline V CDR1 and CDR2: SGDLS, YYNGEE. CDR3 residues: CAWSVGGSGELFF. The CDR3 DNA is TGTGCCTGGAGTGTAGGGGGAAGCGGGGAGCTGTTTTTT. The complete variable domain, with remaining parts taken from reference TRBV9 and TRBJ2-2, reads DSGVTQTPKHLITATGQRVTLRCSPRSGDLSVYWYQQSLDQGLQFLIQYYNGEERAKGNILERFSAQQFPDLHSELNLSSLELGDSALYFCAWSVGGSGELFFGEGSRLTVL.

The table lists this clonotype with many counts. This sequence joins TRBV2 and TRBJ1-6, with unresolved D. V shed 5 bases and J shed 6 bases, with 23 bases lying between them. Germline V CDR1 and CDR2: SNHLY, FYNNEI. The CDR3 loop spans 18 amino acids. The CDR3 protein is CASSPTRLAAERNSPLHF. CDR3 DNA: TGTGCCAGCAGTCCAACTCGTTTGGCAGCCGAGCGTAATTCACCCCTCCACTTT. Looking up the rest from reference TRBV2 and TRBJ1-6 gives the full variable domain: EPEVTQTPSHQVTQMGQEVILRCVPISNHLYFYWYRQILGQKVEFLVSFYNNEISEKSEIFDDQFSVERPDGSNFTLKIRSTKLEDSAMYFCASSPTRLAAERNSPLHFGNGTRLTVT.

The rearrangement uses TRBV20-1 and TRBJ1-6, with TRBD1 matching over 7 bases. The ends lost 6 bases at V and 8 bases at J; junction bases unmatched: 13. Germline V gene data show CDR1 as DFQATT and CDR2 as SNEGSKA (reference sequence). The CDR3 totals 15 residues. The CDR3 nucleotides are TGCAGTGCCATGCCGTCCGGGACAGCCGATTCACCCCTCCACTTT. It specifies CSAMPSGTADSPLHF.

The chain joins TRBV15 to TRBJ2-1; 10 positions match TRBD2. CDR3 size: 20 residues. Germline V CDR1 and CDR2: LNHNV, YYDKDF (reference sequence). V shed 1 base and J 7 bases; nucleotides not matched to a gene: 19. The CDR3 DNA follows: TGTGCCACCAGCAGAGGTTGGCCGGTTGGTACTAGCGGGGATACAAATGAGCAGTTCTTC. Protein product: CATSRGWPVGTSGDTNEQFF.

The sample holds a few counts of this clonotype. A much bigger clone sits one base away, suggesting this may be a read error. A read error is likely, as this CDR3 ends without the conserved phenylalanine or tryptophan. The chain employs TRBV2 and TRBJ2-1; D possibly corresponds to TRBD2 (6 bases). Germline-derived CDR1 and CDR2 are SNHLY and FYNNEI. V lost 8 bases, J lost 8 bases, and 10 bases lay in between. This CDR3 comprises 11 residues. The CDR3 bases are TGTGCCAGCGAGCGGGTGGATGAGCAGTTCGTC. The encoded protein is CASERVDEQFV.

This clonotype was seen at least ten times. V usage is TRBV7-9 and J usage is TRBJ1-1; D remains unclear. V was clipped by 5 bases and J by 11 bases, with 15 bases between them. CDR1 is SEHNR, CDR2 FQNEAQ, per germline (reference sequence). This CDR3 is built from 12 residues. The CDR3 loop is CASSTVNGGAFF. CDR3 bases: TGTGCCAGCAGCACAGTTAACGGAGGGGCTTTCTTT.

The V call is TRBV5-6, the J call TRBJ2-7, with D unclear. Germline CDR1 reads SGHDT; CDR2 reads YYEEEE. The CDR3 is made up of 13 amino acids. V was pared by 2 bases and J by 3 bases, with 9 bases between. CDR3 in DNA: TGTGCCAGCAGCTTTCAGAGATACTACGAGCAGTACTTC. It encodes CASSFQRYYEQYF. Together with reference TRBV5-6 and TRBJ2-7, the CDR3 gives the full variable domain: DAGVTQSPTHLIKTRGQQVTLRCSPKSGHDTVSWYQQALGQGPQFIFQYYEEEERQRGNFPDRFSGHQFPNYSSELNVNALLLGDSALYLCASSFQRYYEQYFGPGTRLTVT.

The CDR3 sequence: CASSHTGAKDYGYTF. The CDR3 DNA reads as TGTGCCAGCAGCCACACTGGAGCCAAGGACTATGGCTACACCTTC. The chain recombines TRBV25-1 with TRBJ1-2; no reliable D call. Germline V gene sequence: CDR1 MGHDK, CDR2 SYGVNS. This CDR3 region has 15 residues. Trimming shortened V by 6 bases and J by 3 bases, and 17 bases separated the two germline ends.

The table lists this clonotype with a few counts. This rearrangement joins TRBV2 to TRBJ2-5, with D possibly matching TRBD1 (6 bases). The length of the CDR3 is 14 residues. Trimming removed 2 bases at V and 5 bases at J, with 12 bases between. Germline V gene data show CDR1 as SNHLY and CDR2 as FYNNEI. The CDR3 DNA reads as TGTGCCAGCAGTGAACAACAGGGTAGGGAGACCCAGTACTTC. This translates into CASSEQQGRETQYF.

The chain uses TRBV7-3 and TRBJ1-1; TRBD1 is a possible D gene (6 bases). CDR3 length: 14 amino acids. V was shortened by 5 bases and J by 5 bases, with 15 bases between the two germline ends. Per germline, CDR1 SGHTA and CDR2 FQGTGA. The CDR3, as DNA: TGTGCCAGCAGCCTGGTGGGGGGCAGAACTGAAGCTTTCTTT. It codes for CASSLVGGRTEAFF.

This sequence joins TRBV6-1 and TRBJ2-7; D is unresolved. The germline V and J ends were trimmed by 6 bases and 1 base, with 19 bases remaining between them. From germline, CDR1 is MNHNS and CDR2 SASEGT. The CDR3 is 16 amino acids. The CDR3 nucleotides read TGTGCCAGCAGGGAAACCCCCCCGGCAGAATCCTACGAGCAGTACTTC. Translating gives CASRETPPAESYEQYF.

Only a few counts were recorded for this clonotype. This sequence joins TRBV6-5 and TRBJ1-3; D call uncertain. V lost 6 bases, J lost 0 bases, and 9 bases lay in between. CDR1 MNHEY and CDR2 SVGAGI come from the germline V gene. The CDR3 is 14 amino acids. The CDR3 region is CASRIEHSGNTIYF. CDR3 DNA: TGTGCCAGCAGGATAGAGCACTCTGGAAACACCATATATTTT.

The chain joins TRBV15 to TRBJ1-1; D ambiguous. There are 15 residues in the CDR3. The ends were cut back, 0 bases at V and 0 bases at J, with 8 bases in the middle. Germline-derived CDR1 and CDR2 are LNHNV and YYDKDF (reference sequence). Here the CDR3 reads CATSRDPRVNTEAFF. Written as DNA, the CDR3 is TGTGCCACCAGCAGAGATCCCCGGGTGAACACTGAAGCTTTCTTT.

This clonotype showed up many times. The V gene is TRBV14, the J gene TRBJ2-2; the match to TRBD2 covers 8 bases. The ends lost 3 bases at V and 3 bases at J; junction bases unmatched: 9. Germline V gene sequence: CDR1 SGHDN, CDR2 FVKESK. The CDR3 extends over 17 amino acids. This CDR3 is CASSHLPGLGHTGELFF. The CDR3 bases are TGTGCCAGCAGCCACCTACCGGGACTAGGACACACCGGGGAGCTGTTTTTT. Looking up the rest from reference TRBV14 and TRBJ2-2 gives the full variable domain: EAGVTQFPSHSVIEKGQTVTLRCDPISGHDNLYWYRRVMGKEIKFLLHFVKESKQDESGMPNNRFLAERTGGTYSTLKVQPAELEDSGVYFCASSHLPGLGHTGELFFGEGSRLTVL.

This chain uses TRBV7-9 with TRBJ2-7; 8 bases are a match to TRBD2. V gave up 7 bases and J gave up 0 bases; unmatched junction bases: 8. CDR3 length equals 15 residues. Germline loops: CDR1 SEHNR, CDR2 FQNEAQ (reference sequence). The CDR3 here is CASTGREASSYEQYF. Here the CDR3 DNA reads TGTGCCAGCACCGGGAGGGAGGCCAGCTCCTACGAGCAGTACTTC.

The chain links TRBV11-2 to TRBJ2-2; 10 bases align to TRBD2. The germline V gene encodes CDR1 SGHAT and CDR2 FQNNGV. The CDR3 has 16 residues. Trimming at V came to 2 bases and at J to 7 bases, leaving 7 bases not matched to a gene. The chain's CDR3 is CASSLRASGSIGELFF. CDR3 DNA: TGTGCCAGCAGCTTACGGGCTAGCGGGAGCATCGGGGAGCTGTTTTTT.

This chain links TRBV11-1 with TRBJ1-3; D is unresolved. The CDR3 totals 15 residues. Between the trimmed V and J ends, which lost 5 bases and 1 base, there was a span of 12 bases. The germline V gene encodes CDR1 SGHAT and CDR2 FQDESV (reference sequence). The CDR3 loop reads CASSLNSGSGNTIYF. CDR3 in DNA: TGTGCCAGCAGCCTAAATAGCGGGTCTGGAAACACCATATATTTT.

V and J are TRBV5-4 and TRBJ2-2; D remains ambiguous. In germline, CDR1 is SGHNT, CDR2 YYREEE (reference sequence). V lost 3 bases, J lost 1 base, and 4 bases lay in between. This CDR3 has 13 amino acids. The CDR3 nucleotides are TGTGCCAGCAGCTCGTGGAACACCGGGGAGCTGTTTTTT. This codes for CASSSWNTGELFF.

The chain joins TRBV20-1 to TRBJ2-1; TRBD2 matches 7 bases. CDR3 length: 11 residues. Germline V gene lookup returns CDR1 DFQATT and CDR2 SNEGSKA (reference sequence). The ends lost 5 bases at V and 6 bases at J; junction bases unmatched: 1. The CDR3 protein is CSAGGGNEQFF. The CDR3, as DNA: TGCAGTGCTGGGGGGGGCAATGAGCAGTTCTTC.

The V call is TRBV20-1, the J call TRBJ2-3; 10 nucleotides line up with TRBD2. CDR3 size: 15 residues. Per germline, CDR1 DFQATT and CDR2 SNEGSKA (reference sequence). After removal of 4 bases from V and 2 bases from J, the junction contained 6 bases not matched to a gene. CDR3 nucleotide sequence: TGCAGTGCTAATCGACTAGCGGGTCCCACAGATACGCAGTATTTT. Translating gives CSANRLAGPTDTQYF.

This clonotype has only one observation. A much larger clone differs from this one at a single base, so this may be a read error. The chain has TRBV20-1 and TRBJ1-2; possible D gene TRBD1, 5 bases. The germline CDR1 and CDR2 sequences are DFQATT and SNEGSKA (reference sequence). V was clipped by 6 bases and J by 4 bases, with 9 bases between them. This CDR3 is 11 amino acids long. This CDR3 is CSAPDSYGYTF. The CDR3 DNA reads TGCAGTGCGCCAGACAGCTATGGCTACACCTTC.

This clonotype was detected a few times. The chain has TRBV6-5 and TRBJ1-1; unclear D gene. The V gene's germline CDR1 is MNHEY and CDR2 SVGAGI. There are 15 residues in the CDR3. V lost 5 bases to trimming and J lost 6 bases, with 19 bases between them. CDR3 in DNA: TGTGCCAGCAGTGACCAACTTTACTCTCCAGCTGAAGCTTTCTTT. It codes for CASSDQLYSPAEAFF.

The chain couples TRBV19 to TRBJ1-1; D might be TRBD1 (5 bases). Germline V gene sequence: CDR1 LNHDA, CDR2 SQIVND (reference sequence). This CDR3 is 16 amino acids long. Between the trimmed V and J ends, which lost 0 bases and 6 bases, there was a span of 17 bases. CDR3: CASSIEDGTGEAEAFF. Written as DNA, the CDR3 is TGTGCCAGTAGTATAGAGGACGGGACCGGAGAAGCTGAAGCTTTCTTT.